This is a list of T cell receptor beta chains from one sample in a study of identical twins. TCRdb passed the 5' RACE reads through MiXCR, listing each CDR3 protein once. The sample lists hundreds of thousands of distinct CDR3 sequences; 21% were seen once. This sample also belongs to another study, concerning T cells expressing NK-cell markers.

The sample taken for sequencing was PBMCs. The source is a woman younger than 35 in good health. The CDR3 runs from the conserved cysteine through the conserved F or W. D genes are given only for firm matches. Clone sizes are given selectively: once, few, many, or a class where the clone is expanded.

d_call	j_call	v_call	clone_size	cdr3_nt	cdr3_aa
-	TRBJ2-6	TRBV9	-	TGTGCCAGCAGCGCCCCGGTCTCTGGGGCCAACGTCCTGACTTTC	CASSAPVSGANVLTF
-	TRBJ2-7	TRBV20-1	-	TGCAGTGCCCCGAGCTACAGCTCCTACGAGCAGTACTTC	CSAPSYSSYEQYF
-	TRBJ2-2	TRBV6-5	many	TGTGCCAGCAGTTACGAAGGCACCGGGGAGCTGTTTTTT	CASSYEGTGELFF
-	TRBJ2-5	TRBV20-1	many	TGCAGTGCTGGTTGGGAGACCCAGTACTTC	CSAGWETQYF
TRBD1	TRBJ2-1	TRBV24-1	few	TGTGCCACCCCGGACAGGGGACACAATGAGCAGTTCTTC	CATPDRGHNEQFF
TRBD2	TRBJ2-3	TRBV20-1	-	TGCAGTGCCCCGACTAGCGGGGGGAAAGATACGCAGTATTTT	CSAPTSGGKDTQYF
-	TRBJ2-7	TRBV12-3/TRBV12-4	-	TGTGCCAGCAGGGGATACGAGCAGTACTTC	CASRGYEQYF
-	TRBJ1-2	TRBV11-1	-	TGTGCCAGCGACGATCTGGGGGCTGCCGGCTACACCTTC	CASDDLGAAGYTF
-	TRBJ2-3	TRBV20-1	few	TGCAGTGCTAGAGACCCCGCTAGGCCGATCACAGATACGCAGTATTTT	CSARDPARPITDTQYF
TRBD2	TRBJ2-1	TRBV5-5	-	TGTGCCAGCAGCTTGGATGGGCTAGCGGGGGGCAATGAGCAGTTCTTC	CASSLDGLAGGNEQFF
TRBD1	TRBJ1-2	TRBV5-1	-	TGCGCCAGCAGCTCTCCAGGGGGGGAAGCCGGCTACACCTTC	CASSSPGGEAGYTF
TRBD2	TRBJ2-5	TRBV5-1	-	TGCGCCAGCAGCTCCGGGACTAGCGGGAGTGGAGAGACCCAGTACTTC	CASSSGTSGSGETQYF
TRBD1	TRBJ2-7	TRBV10-3	-	TGTGCCATCAGTGTGGGGCAGGGGGCCTACGAGCAGTACTTC	CAISVGQGAYEQYF
TRBD1	TRBJ1-6	TRBV20-1	few	TGCAGTGCTCCTCCGACAGGGTCCTATAATTCACCCCTCCACTTT	CSAPPTGSYNSPLHF
-	TRBJ1-2	TRBV12-3/TRBV12-4	-	TGTGCCAGCAGTCACAAGAGATCTATTACTAACTATGGCTACACCTTC	CASSHKRSITNYGYTF
TRBD2	TRBJ2-1	TRBV20-1	-	TGCAGTGCTAGAACTCCTAGCGGGGGATACAATGAGCAGTTCTTC	CSARTPSGGYNEQFF
-	TRBJ2-7	TRBV29-1	-	TGCAGCGTTGAAGATCCCCAGCGTTTGGACTTC	CSVEDPQRLDF
-	TRBJ2-1	TRBV29-1	few	TGCAGCGTTGTACGTAGCAGTGAGCAGTTCTTC	CSVVRSSEQFF
-	TRBJ2-4	TRBV12-3/TRBV12-4	-	TGTGCCAGCAGTCGGGACTGGCGTTTAACGAGCATTCAGTACTTC	CASSRDWRLTSIQYF
TRBD1	TRBJ1-1	TRBV10-3	few	TGTGCCATCAGTGCGGGACAGGGGAACACTGAAGCTTTCTTT	CAISAGQGNTEAFF
TRBD2	TRBJ2-1	TRBV7-2	-	TGTGCCAGCAGCTCAGGCGGCCTAGCGGGCGTCAATGAGCAGTTCTTC	CASSSGGLAGVNEQFF
-	TRBJ1-1	TRBV10-3	many	TGTGCCACCGAAGACTGGAACACTGAAGCTTTCTTT	CATEDWNTEAFF
-	TRBJ1-1	TRBV20-1	-	TGCAGTGCCGCGAGTGGGTTGCAGAGCACTGAAGCTTTCTTT	CSAASGLQSTEAFF
-	TRBJ2-3	TRBV20-1	many	TGCAGTGCTTCTCCCGGGACCACAGATACGCAGTATTTT	CSASPGTTDTQYF
-	TRBJ2-3	TRBV9	-	TGTGCCAGCAGCGGGGTAGCGGCACCCTTGGTGGATACGCAGTATTTT	CASSGVAAPLVDTQYF
-	TRBJ2-3	TRBV24-1	many	TGTGCCACCAGTGATTTGGTTACGCAGTATTTT	CATSDLVTQYF
TRBD2	TRBJ2-3	TRBV12-3/TRBV12-4	-	TGTGCCAGCAGTTTCGGACTAGCCGGGCGGACAGATACGCAGTATTTT	CASSFGLAGRTDTQYF
TRBD2	TRBJ2-1	TRBV11-2	few	TGTGCCAGCAGCTCTAGCGGGAGTGGGAATGAGCAGTTCTTC	CASSSSGSGNEQFF
TRBD2	TRBJ2-5	TRBV12-3/TRBV12-4	few	TGTGCCAGCACCTCAGCGGGGGAAGAGACCCAGTACTTC	CASTSAGEETQYF
TRBD2	TRBJ2-1	TRBV29-1	few	TGCAGCGTTGAGGGTTTAGCGGGAGGTTATAATGAGCAGTTCTTC	CSVEGLAGGYNEQFF
-	TRBJ2-3	TRBV15	few	TGTGCCACCAGAAGTGGGGGTGAAGATACGCAGTATTTT	CATRSGGEDTQYF
-	TRBJ1-5	TRBV20-1	many	TGCAGTGCTAGAGATCCCCTTAATCAGCCCCAGCATTTT	CSARDPLNQPQHF
TRBD2	TRBJ2-1	TRBV5-6	-	TGTGCCAGCAGCTTGGCGGTAGCGGGAGATGAGCAGTTCTTC	CASSLAVAGDEQFF
-	TRBJ2-3	TRBV2	few	TGTGCCAGCGGTACCCTTTGGGGGGCCACAGATACGCAGTATTTT	CASGTLWGATDTQYF
-	TRBJ1-2	TRBV9	many	TGTGCCAGTAGACGGCTTAACTATGGCTACACCTTC	CASRRLNYGYTF
TRBD2	TRBJ2-3	TRBV20-1	few	TGCAGTGCTATTTGGACTAGCGGGACGGCAGATACGCAGTATTTT	CSAIWTSGTADTQYF
-	TRBJ2-3	TRBV7-3	once	TGTGCGACAAGGGTGGACGGGGGCACAGATACGCAGTATTTT	CATRVDGGTDTQYF
TRBD1	TRBJ2-3	TRBV10-3	few	TGTGCCATCAGGGACAGGGATAGCACAGATACGCAGTATTTT	CAIRDRDSTDTQYF
TRBD1	TRBJ2-7	TRBV15	-	TGTGCCACCAGCAGGCAGGGACAGGGTTACGAGCAGTACTTC	CATSRQGQGYEQYF